These 21 T cell receptor beta chains originate from one sample sequenced in a study of technical replicates of blood from a handful of donors. Measured with immunoSEQ multiplex PCR; TCRdb has only the in-frame clones, and not every one. The data contain 53,000 or so clones, around 95% of them singletons. Sample: PBMCs. These receptors were obtained from a human donor in good health. Some clones in this sample may be carry-over from other donors' samples.

The chain uses TRBV28 and TRBJ2-5, with D possibly TRBD2 on 7 matching bases. Trimming pared 6 bases from V and 5 bases from J, leaving 25 bases between. CDR1 is MDHEN and CDR2 is SYDVKM in the germline V gene. The CDR3 totals 17 residues. Here the CDR3 DNA reads TGTGCCAGCAGCTCTCTCGCCAGCGGGGTACAGGGCGAGACCCAGTACTTC. It encodes CASSSLASGVQGETQYF.

The rearrangement joins TRBV7-2 to TRBJ1-3; no reliable D call. From germline, CDR1 is SGHTA and CDR2 FQGNSA. The V gene lost 3 bases and the J gene lost 0 bases, with 6 bases spanning the gap. The CDR3 loop spans 14 amino acids. CDR3 amino acids: CASSFFSSGNTIYF. CDR3 DNA sequence: TGTGCCAGCAGCTTCTTCAGCTCTGGAAACACCATATATTTT.

V and J are TRBV4-3 and TRBJ2-3, with TRBD2 matching over 7 bases. The germline V gene has CDR1 LGHNA and CDR2 YSLEER. The V segment lost 4 bases and the J segment 6 bases; nucleotides outside the gene matches: 4. CDR3 size: 13 residues. CDR3 amino acids: CASSRTRSDTQYF. The CDR3 bases are TGCGCCAGCAGCCGGACTAGGTCGGATACGCAGTATTTT.

J is TRBJ1-3 and V is TRBV11-2; no reliable D call. V was trimmed by 0 bases and J by 1 base, leaving 7 bases between them. CDR3 length equals 15 residues. The germline CDR1 and CDR2 sequences are SGHAT and FQNNGV. CDR3: CASSLDPVSGNTIYF. The CDR3 DNA reads as TGTGCCAGCAGCTTAGATCCGGTTTCTGGAAACACCATATATTTT.

The chain couples TRBV10-3 to TRBJ1-5, with a tentative D call TRBD1 (5 bases). The CDR3 runs to 18 residues. The germline V gene encodes CDR1 ENHRY and CDR2 SYGVKD. V lost 3 bases and J 0 bases, leaving 18 bases between the germline ends. The DNA of the CDR3 is TGTGCCATCAGTGAAGGCAGGGTCTTAACCTATAGCAATCAGCCCCAGCATTTT. Translated, it gives CAISEGRVLTYSNQPQHF.

This clone was detected once. The gene calls are TRBV6-5 and TRBJ2-1; tentatively, D is TRBD2 (6 bases). V lost 5 bases to trimming and J lost 10 bases, with 15 bases between them. Germline CDR1 is MNHEY and CDR2 is SVGAGI. The CDR3 covers 13 residues. The CDR3 region has the DNA TGTGCCAGCAGTCCTTACGGGACTCTCGAGCAGTTCTTC. Translated, it gives CASSPYGTLEQFF.

This sequence joins TRBV7-8 and TRBJ1-2, with TRBD1 identical over 8 bases. After removal of 1 base from V and 4 bases from J, the junction contained 8 bases not matched to a gene. Germline CDR1 reads SGHVS; CDR2 reads FQNEAQ. This CDR3 comprises 16 residues. The CDR3 loop is CASSLGTGQGGYGYTF. The DNA of the CDR3 is TGTGCCAGCAGCTTAGGGACAGGGCAGGGGGGCTATGGCTACACCTTC.

This sequence joins TRBV7-6 and TRBJ2-2; 12 bases line up with TRBD2. Germline trimming cut 0 bases from V and 2 bases from J; bases unmatched to any gene: 1. This CDR3 spans 17 amino acids. CDR1 and CDR2 (germline): SGHVS, FNYEAQ. The CDR3, as DNA: TGTGCCAGCAGCTTAGCCGGACTAGCGGGAAACACCGGGGAGCTGTTTTTT. Translation gives CASSLAGLAGNTGELFF.

Of note for this clone: Compared with germline, one end of the junction differs, possibly owing to a read error. The rearrangement links TRBV4-2 to TRBJ1-2, with unresolved D. CDR3 length: 13 residues. Germline CDR1 reads LGHNA; CDR2 reads YNFKEQ. The CDR3 nucleotides read TGTGCCAGCAGCCAAAGTCGGAACGTAGGACTTCGTTTC. Translation: CASSQSRNVGLRF.

This chain links TRBV25-1 with TRBJ1-2, with D uncertain. The germline CDR1 and CDR2 sequences are MGHDK and SYGVNS. The ends were cut back, 4 bases at V and 0 bases at J, with 15 bases in the middle. CDR3 length equals 16 residues. DNA for the CDR3: TGTGCCAGCAGTGCTTCATCGTCCCCAGCTAACTATGGCTACACCTTC. This gives the protein CASSASSSPANYGYTF.

This clone appeared a single time. The chain carries TRBV19 and TRBJ2-5; possibly TRBD1 for D (6 bases). Germline V CDR1 and CDR2: LNHDA, SQIVND (reference sequence). Trimming removed 5 bases at V and 4 bases at J, with 14 bases between. The CDR3 covers 14 residues. CDR3 coding DNA: TGTGCCAGTAGTGAAAACAGGGTCGGAGAGACCCAGTACTTC. Translating gives CASSENRVGETQYF.

The J gene is TRBJ1-1, the V gene TRBV19; the D is unclear. Germline CDR1 LNHDA, CDR2 SQIVND (reference sequence). The CDR3 loop spans 14 amino acids. V was shortened by 1 base and J by 1 base, with 7 bases between the two germline ends. The CDR3 region is CASSIGHQNTEAFF. The DNA of the CDR3 is TGTGCCAGTAGTATAGGACACCAGAACACTGAAGCTTTCTTT.

With regard to this clone: The junction differs from germline at one of its ends, possibly a read error. The rearrangement joins TRBV13 to TRBJ2-5, with 13 nucleotides matching TRBD2. The CDR3 has 17 residues. Germline V CDR1 and CDR2: PRHDT, FYEKMQ (reference sequence). CDR3 residues: CASSIGLAGANQETQYF. The CDR3 coding sequence is TGTGCCAGCAGCATAGGACTAGCGGGGGCCAACCAAGAGACCCAGTACTTC.

The rearrangement joins TRBV5-4 to TRBJ2-5; 8 nucleotides agree with TRBD2. V was pared by 5 bases and J by 6 bases, with 9 bases of the junction left unmatched. There are 14 residues in the CDR3. Germline V lookup: CDR1 SGHNT, CDR2 YYREEE (reference sequence). The CDR3 reads CASRSGGPIQTQYF. The CDR3 region has the DNA TGTGCCAGCAGATCGGGGGGGCCTATCCAGACCCAGTACTTC.

The CDR3 reads CASSVGLDTDTQYF. The CDR3 DNA reads as TGTGCCAGTAGTGTAGGACTAGACACAGATACGCAGTATTTT. V usage is TRBV19 and J usage is TRBJ2-3; TRBD2 agrees at 7 bases. Germline V gives CDR1 LNHDA, CDR2 SQIVND (reference sequence). Losses at the gene ends were 5 bases for V and 2 bases for J; bases not matched to a gene: 4. This CDR3 has 14 residues.

The chain recombines TRBV5-6 with TRBJ1-4, with D unclear. The V gene lost 2 bases and the J gene lost 3 bases, with 8 bases spanning the gap. Germline V lookup: CDR1 SGHDT, CDR2 YYEEEE. The CDR3 has 14 amino acids. CDR3 amino acids: CASSLYSPNEKLFF. The CDR3 region has the DNA TGTGCCAGCAGCTTATATAGCCCTAATGAAAAACTGTTTTTT.

This sequence joins TRBV2 and TRBJ1-3; no firm D call. V was cut by 1 base and J by 1 base, with 14 bases left in between. The CDR3 is made up of 17 amino acids. From germline, CDR1 is SNHLY and CDR2 FYNNEI. The CDR3 protein is CASSEDTPRGSGNTIYF. The DNA of the CDR3 is TGTGCCAGCAGTGAAGATACACCCCGGGGATCTGGAAACACCATATATTTT.

V usage is TRBV4-2 and J usage is TRBJ2-2; the D is unclear. V lost 0 bases and J lost 14, with 7 bases in between. In germline, CDR1 is LGHNA, CDR2 YNFKEQ. The CDR3 runs 11 residues. CDR3 bases: TGTGCCAGCAGCCAAGAACTAATTCTGTTTTTT. It is translated as CASSQELILFF.

The CDR3 loop reads CASSSPGPSGGTEAFF. The CDR3, as DNA: TGTGCCAGCAGCTCACCAGGACCTTCAGGGGGCACTGAAGCTTTCTTT. This chain links TRBV7-9 with TRBJ1-1, with 7 bases matching TRBD1. In germline, CDR1 is SEHNR, CDR2 FQNEAQ (reference sequence). This CDR3 spans 16 amino acids. With 4 bases clipped from V and 4 bases from J, the junction kept 12 bases outside the gene matches.

V and J are TRBV10-3 and TRBJ2-3; 14 positions match TRBD2. There are 14 residues in the CDR3. With 9 bases clipped from V and 11 bases from J, the junction kept 10 bases outside the gene matches. Germline V lookup: CDR1 ENHRY, CDR2 SYGVKD. CDR3: CAIRPGLAGVGQYF. The DNA for the CDR3 is TGTGCCATACGCCCGGGACTAGCGGGGGTTGGGCAGTATTTT.

This sequence joins TRBV25-1 and TRBJ1-2; possible D gene TRBD1, 6 bases. V shed 9 bases and J shed 0 bases, with 14 bases lying between them. CDR1 MGHDK and CDR2 SYGVNS come from the germline V gene. The CDR3 sequence is 14 residues long. The CDR3 protein is CASRITGSNYGYTF. CDR3 sequence (DNA): TGTGCCAGTCGGATCACAGGGTCTAACTATGGCTACACCTTC.